This passage covers 18 T cell receptor beta chains from one sample sequenced in a study of shared clonotypes between healthy human individuals (dated by TCRdb to the early 2020s). The method behind the library was the immunoSEQ multiplex PCR assay. TCRdb obtained this table from immuneACCESS and retained in-frame rearrangements with V and J assigned. These tables miss some clones; where compared with another copy, unresolved V genes account for less than half of the shortfall, and the remainder is unexplained. The sample data list over 950,000 clones, and about 72% of these were observed just once. Together, the top ten hold roughly 0.82% of the sample. The specimen was memory CD4+ T cells from PBMCs. The cell subset or site label here, explained by the study, means: CD45RA-negative fraction. The receptor source for this set is a man younger than 35 in good health. Some clones in this sample may be carry-over from other donors' samples.

This clone has just one count. This rearrangement joins TRBV6-5 to TRBJ1-4; D remains ambiguous. V was trimmed by 2 bases and J by 8 bases, leaving 12 bases between them. This CDR3 spans 14 amino acids. The germline gives CDR1 MNHEY, CDR2 SVGAGI. CDR3 in DNA: TGTGCCAGCAGTTACAAAGGGTTAGGAGAAAAACTGTTTTTT. It is translated as CASSYKGLGEKLFF.

The J gene is TRBJ2-6, the V gene TRBV11-2; tentative D call: TRBD1 (5 bases). The germline V gene has CDR1 SGHAT and CDR2 FQNNGV. Trimming stripped 4 bases from V and 2 bases from J, with 9 bases between. CDR3 size: 15 residues. This CDR3 reads CASSSRGAGANVLTF. Here the CDR3 DNA reads TGTGCCAGCAGCTCAAGGGGTGCTGGGGCCAACGTCCTGACTTTC.

The chain links TRBV11-2 to TRBJ2-2, with 9 bases matching TRBD1. Germline V lookup: CDR1 SGHAT, CDR2 FQNNGV. V was clipped by 5 bases and J by 6 bases; unmatched bases: 7. This CDR3 has 15 amino acids. Written as DNA, the CDR3 is TGTGCCAGCAGCCAACGGGACAGGGTATCCGGGGAGCTGTTTTTT. Translation: CASSQRDRVSGELFF.

The CDR3 DNA is TGTGCCTGGAGTCCCGGACTAGCGGGACAAGAGACCCAGTACTTC. Encoded protein: CAWSPGLAGQETQYF. The chain couples TRBV30 to TRBJ2-5, with TRBD2 identical over 12 bases. Germline trimming cut 2 bases from V and 2 bases from J; bases unmatched to any gene: 3. Germline V gene sequence: CDR1 GTSNPN, CDR2 SVGIG (reference sequence). The CDR3 has 15 residues.

The chain recombines TRBV5-4 with TRBJ2-2; maybe TRBD1 (5 bases). CDR1 is SGHNT, CDR2 YYREEE, per germline (reference sequence). Between the trimmed V and J ends, which lost 0 bases and 7 bases, there was a span of 7 bases. The CDR3 contains 13 residues. The CDR3 nucleotides are TGTGCCAGCAGCTTGGGGGGCGGCGGGGAGCTGTTTTTT. Protein product: CASSLGGGGELFF.

CDR3 coding DNA: TGTGCCAGCAGTAGGGACGCTGGGGCCAACGTCCTGACTTTC. Translated, it gives CASSRDAGANVLTF. The chain recombines TRBV28 with TRBJ2-6; perhaps D is TRBD1 or TRBD2 (5 bases each). This CDR3 is built from 14 residues. Germline CDR1 reads MDHEN; CDR2 reads SYDVKM. The V and J ends lost 5 bases and 2 bases respectively, with 7 bases between them.

This chain links TRBV7-8 with TRBJ2-1; maybe TRBD1 (6 bases). Per the germline V gene, CDR1 is SGHVS and CDR2 is FQNEAQ. The V end lost 2 bases, the J end lost 12 bases, and 26 bases lay between the germline ends. This CDR3 is built from 17 residues. CDR3 bases: TGTGCCAGCAGCTTATTCGGCCAGGGGAGCCTTGGGGTGGGGCAGTTCTTC. Translation: CASSLFGQGSLGVGQFF.

The chain carries TRBV5-1 and TRBJ2-5, with D perhaps TRBD1 or TRBD2 (7 bases each). V gave up 0 bases and J gave up 3 bases, with 12 bases separating them. CDR1 and CDR2 from the germline V gene are SGHRS and YFSETQ. The CDR3 has 15 residues. Here the CDR3 DNA reads TGCGCCAGCAGCTTGGGTCAGGGGGGGAAAGAGACCCAGTACTTC. It yields the protein CASSLGQGGKETQYF.

The rearrangement uses TRBV28 and TRBJ2-3; D is undetermined. Germline V CDR1 and CDR2: MDHEN, SYDVKM. The CDR3 runs 13 residues. Trimming removed 1 base at V and 2 bases at J, with 4 bases between. The DNA for the CDR3 is TGTGCCAGCAGTTTATTTTCCACAGATACGCAGTATTTT. Amino acids: CASSLFSTDTQYF.

The CDR3 sequence is CAIRGGQPLSYEQYF. The CDR3 bases are TGTGCCATCCGTGGAGGCCAGCCCCTTTCCTACGAGCAGTACTTC. The chain has TRBV10-3 and TRBJ2-7; D is possibly TRBD2 (5 bases). The CDR3 has 15 residues. In germline, CDR1 is ENHRY, CDR2 SYGVKD. Trimming removed 8 bases at V and 1 base at J, with 18 bases between.

The genes are TRBV5-6 and TRBJ2-1, with 13 positions matching TRBD2. Germline V gene data show CDR1 as SGHDT and CDR2 as YYEEEE. The V gene end was trimmed by 0 bases and the J gene end by 4 bases; junction bases not matched to a gene: 7. This CDR3 is 18 amino acids long. This chain's CDR3 is CASSLVLQLAGGYNEQFF. As DNA, the CDR3 is TGTGCCAGCAGCTTGGTCCTACAACTAGCGGGAGGGTACAATGAGCAGTTCTTC.

The chain couples TRBV11-2 to TRBJ2-4; the D is unclear. CDR3 length equals 15 residues. V shed 8 bases and J shed 3 bases, with 17 bases lying between them. Germline-derived CDR1 and CDR2 are SGHAT and FQNNGV. CDR3 residues: CASGDLRPDKNIQYF. The CDR3 nucleotides read TGTGCCAGCGGAGATCTCCGGCCAGACAAAAACATTCAGTACTTC.

The gene calls are TRBV7-9 and TRBJ2-7; D unresolved. Trimming stripped 1 base from V and 6 bases from J, with 7 bases between. The length of the CDR3 is 12 residues. The V gene's germline CDR1 is SEHNR and CDR2 FQNEAQ (reference sequence). CDR3 in amino acids: CASSLGAFEQYF. In DNA form, the CDR3 reads TGTGCCAGCAGCTTAGGGGCGTTCGAGCAGTACTTC.

This clone was observed a few times. The rearrangement links TRBV10-3 to TRBJ1-3, with D perhaps TRBD1 (5 bases). CDR3 length equals 15 residues. V gave up 10 bases and J gave up 0 bases, with 16 bases separating them. Germline CDR1 reads ENHRY; CDR2 reads SYGVKD. CDR3 region: CATGRQLFSGNTIYF. As DNA, the CDR3 is TGTGCCACCGGGAGACAGTTATTCTCTGGAAACACCATATATTTT.

V gene TRBV7-9 combines with J gene TRBJ2-1, with 7 nucleotides matching TRBD1. Trimming at V came to 4 bases and at J to 7 bases, leaving 4 bases not matched to a gene. The CDR3 spans 13 residues. Germline-derived CDR1 and CDR2 are SEHNR and FQNEAQ (reference sequence). The DNA for the CDR3 is TGTGCCAGCAGCTCAGACAGGGCTAATGAGCAGTTCTTC. Its protein is CASSSDRANEQFF.

The chain joins TRBV5-6 to TRBJ2-7, with TRBD2 matching over 8 bases. The CDR3 covers 15 residues. V shed 3 bases, J shed 3 bases, and the junction held 8 bases outside the gene matches. Germline CDR1 is SGHDT and CDR2 is YYEEEE. CDR3 sequence: CASSSRTSFFYEQYF. DNA of the CDR3: TGTGCCAGCAGCTCCCGGACTAGCTTCTTCTACGAGCAGTACTTC.

The chain carries TRBV7-2 and TRBJ1-4, with 7 bases that match TRBD1. The CDR3 length is 15 residues. From germline, CDR1 is SGHTA and CDR2 FQGNSA. J gave up 7 bases and V 3 bases, and 8 bases lay outside the gene matches. CDR3 residues: CASSLIRDRSEKLFF. As DNA, the CDR3 is TGTGCCAGCAGCTTGATCCGGGACAGAAGTGAAAAACTGTTTTTT.

The rearrangement links TRBV18 to TRBJ2-5; the match to TRBD2 covers 9 bases. The CDR3 is made up of 18 amino acids. With 0 bases clipped from V and 0 bases from J, the junction kept 8 bases outside the gene matches. The germline gives CDR1 KGHSH, CDR2 LQKENI. Here the CDR3 reads CASSPPGLALAYQETQYF. The CDR3 nucleotides read TGTGCCAGCTCACCACCGGGACTAGCTCTGGCGTACCAAGAGACCCAGTACTTC.